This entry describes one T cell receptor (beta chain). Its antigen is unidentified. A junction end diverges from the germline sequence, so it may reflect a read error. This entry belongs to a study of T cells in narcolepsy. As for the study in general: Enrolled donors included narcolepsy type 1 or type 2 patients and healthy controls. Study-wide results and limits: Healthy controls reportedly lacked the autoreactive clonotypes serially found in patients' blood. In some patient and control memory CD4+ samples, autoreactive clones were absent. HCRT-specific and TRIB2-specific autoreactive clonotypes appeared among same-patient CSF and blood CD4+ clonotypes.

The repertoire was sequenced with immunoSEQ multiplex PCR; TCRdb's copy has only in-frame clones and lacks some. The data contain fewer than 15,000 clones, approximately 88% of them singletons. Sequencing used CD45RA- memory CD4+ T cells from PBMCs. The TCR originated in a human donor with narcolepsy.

CDR3 protein: CASSHEGF. In DNA, the CDR3 is TGTGCCAGCAGCCATGAGGGCTTC. V usage is TRBV28 and J usage is TRBJ2-7, with a possible D match to TRBD2 (5 bases). Germline V gene data show CDR1 as MDHEN and CDR2 as SYDVKM. This CDR3 is built from 8 residues.